Listed here is a single T cell receptor (beta chain). This receptor's antigen is unknown. Per-base quality was not reported, and no clone a single base away is much larger than it. The data stem from a study of beta chain features in type 1 diabetes (dated by TCRdb to between 2018 and 2020). For the study in its entirety: Patients and healthy donors did not differ in mean age, gender distribution, total cell number or subset yield. The study compared TCRB repertoires of sorted circulating CD4+ T cell subsets between recently diagnosed type 1 diabetes patients and matched healthy donors. A total of some 110 million sorted cells were examined across all samples, and a strong correlation was observed between cell number per subset and RNA yield. Naive and central memory subsets were obtained from all 30 or so donors, but regulatory and stem cell-like memory subsets were isolated from only 8 patients and roughly eight healthy donors.

On the study overall, not on this receptor specifically: Naive, central memory and regulatory TCRB repertoires appeared to be more alike among patients than among healthy donors. HLA sub-analyses involved small numbers of individuals, so any influence of HLA type on TCRB rearrangement remained unresolved. In all four CD4+ subsets, TCRB CDR3 length was moderately but significantly shorter in type 1 diabetes patients. PCR might favor shorter templates, but patient and control samples were amplified and corrected together, so any skew would affect both groups equally. Fewer insertions and more nucleotide deletions at VDJ recombination sites were observed in patients with type 1 diabetes, implying thymic rearrangement abnormalities. Because cDNA was sequenced instead of genomic DNA, activated cells with high expression could be over-represented, although the groups did not differ in activation or CD3 levels.

From each donor, a single peripheral blood sample of 95 to 150 mL on average was drawn into heparinised tubes. A BD FACSAria II was used to sort naive, central memory, regulatory and stem cell-like memory CD4+ T cells with a panel that included CD45RO, CCR7, CD25, CD127, CD95 and CD27. All sorted populations exceeded 95% purity. PBMCs were isolated immediately by Lymphoprep density gradient centrifugation and stained directly without culture. To minimize batch effects, samples were stained and sorted in pairs, one healthy donor with one patient per experiment. The entire amount of isolated RNA was reverse transcribed using the High Capacity cDNA Reverse Transcription Kit, so the sequenced TCRB transcripts were expressed ones. Deep immunoSEQ sequencing was performed on naive, central memory and regulatory T cell samples, with an average of roughly 3.6 million total reads per sample. Sorted cells were lysed in RLT buffer and RNA was extracted with DNase-treated RNeasy Micro or Mini kits, depending on cell number. Each cell subset was processed on its own to prevent cross-contamination, while patient and healthy donor samples were processed together. TCRB sequences were amplified from cDNA with the immunoSEQ multiplex PCR, producing 87-bp fragments spanning the CDR3 region. Sequencing of the amplicons was done on the Illumina HiSeq platform. The study's own analysis went as follows. PCR bias was corrected computationally using synthetic template baselines, and reads within Hamming distance 2 were collapsed, with unmergeable singletons discarded. Reads were aligned against IMGT so that V, D and J genes, CDR3 length and insertions or deletions at six rearrangement sites could be assigned. Within each subset, clonotype counts were normalized to the number of sorted cells before true diversity and Gini coefficients were calculated with the tcR R package. Repertoire sharing was quantified using the overlap coefficient calculated on TCRB nucleotide sequences. Imported from immuneACCESS, the table was reduced by TCRdb to in-frame sequences with V and J called. These copies leave out some clones; in studies compared against another copy, an unresolved V gene accounts for under half, and the cause of the remainder is not known. V and J calls and clone size follow that table, whereas D and trimming were derived from the DNA. Here the sample has about 28,000 clones; less than 70% occur a single time. The ten largest account for over 1.2% of the sample.

The sequenced material came from Tregs from blood. What this sample's cell subset or site label stands for: regulatory CD4+ T cells. The receptor was isolated from a woman younger than 30 with type 1 diabetes.

This receptor has the CDR3 CASSTVTSGSSGELFF. The base sequence is TGTGCCAGCAGCACGGTTACTAGCGGGAGTTCGGGGGAGCTGTTTTTT. The chain links TRBV5-6 with TRBJ2-2; 11 middle bases align to TRBD2. CDR1 and CDR2, looked up from the germline V gene, are SGHDT and YYEEEE. At the junction V is shortened by 4 bases and J by 8 bases; bases outside the gene matches: 10. The CDR3 goes from the cysteine to the phenylalanine over 16 residues. Only CDR3 DNA is held: 48 bases, read in frame from base 1. Outside the CDR3, residues come from the reference TRBV5-6 and TRBJ2-2 proteins, so the full variable domain is: DAGVTQSPTHLIKTRGQQVTLRCSPKSGHDTVSWYQQALGQGPQFIFQYYEEEERQRGNFPDRFSGHQFPNYSSELNVNALLLGDSALYLCASSTVTSGSSGELFFGEGSRLTVL.